These 28 T cell receptor beta chains were sequenced from one sample in a study of neoadjuvant nivolumab and ipilimumab in lung cancer. The repertoire was sequenced with immunoSEQ multiplex PCR; TCRdb's copy has only in-frame clones and lacks some. Of 30,000 or so clones detected, more than 90% appear once; the ten largest clones hold approximately 2%. Sequences were derived from peripheral blood, sampled after neoadjuvant nivolumab, alone or with ipilimumab, at or shortly before surgery. Receptors originate from an adult with non-small cell lung cancer.

This chain connects TRBV6-1 to TRBJ2-3; the D is unclear. This CDR3 has 16 residues. Germline V gene sequence: CDR1 MNHNS, CDR2 SASEGT. V dropped 3 bases and J dropped 4 bases, with 17 bases sitting between them. The CDR3 DNA follows: TGTGCCAGCAGTGAGGGGATAACCCGGCACCCAGATACGCAGTATTTT. It yields the protein CASSEGITRHPDTQYF.

The gene calls are TRBV7-9 and TRBJ2-1; 11 bases align to TRBD1. CDR1 and CDR2 from the germline V gene are SEHNR and FQNEAQ (reference sequence). The CDR3 is 17 residues long. Trimming cost V 8 bases and J 7 bases; bases outside gene matches: 16. Here the CDR3 DNA reads TGTGCCAGCCGGACAAATGCCGGGACAGGGGGTACGAATGAGCAGTTCTTC. Translated: CASRTNAGTGGTNEQFF.

This clone was detected a few times. This sequence joins TRBV2 and TRBJ2-2; TRBD2 matches at 7 bases. The CDR3 is 13 amino acids. Germline lookup yields CDR1 SNHLY and CDR2 FYNNEI. The junction had 7 bases not matched to a gene; V was cut back by 8 bases and J by 7 bases. The CDR3 loop is CASRSGPGGELFF. The CDR3 region has the DNA TGTGCCAGCCGTAGCGGGCCGGGCGGGGAGCTGTTTTTT.

The chain carries TRBV27 and TRBJ1-5; 7 nucleotides match TRBD1. J lost 7 bases, V lost 5 bases, and 14 bases had no gene match. The germline V gene encodes CDR1 MNHEY and CDR2 SMNVEV (reference sequence). This CDR3 is 16 amino acids long. The chain's CDR3 is CASSKSGTVWGQPQHF. CDR3 sequence (DNA): TGTGCCAGCAGTAAAAGTGGGACAGTTTGGGGACAGCCCCAGCATTTT.

The V call is TRBV4-1, the J call TRBJ2-7; 7 nucleotides align to TRBD1. The trim removed 6 bases at V and 3 bases at J, leaving 8 bases unmatched. The CDR3 runs to 14 residues. The germline V gene has CDR1 MGHRA and CDR2 YSYEKL. The DNA of the CDR3 is TGCGCCAGCAGAATAAGGACAGGCCACTACGAGCAGTACTTC. Translated, it gives CASRIRTGHYEQYF.

This chain connects TRBV5-4 to TRBJ1-2, with TRBD1 identical over 12 bases. The CDR3 consists of 15 residues. With V trimmed by 3 bases and J by 7 bases, 7 bases remained unmatched. The germline V gene has CDR1 SGHNT and CDR2 YYREEE (reference sequence). The CDR3 loop reads CASSSTGTGGGGYTF. The DNA for the CDR3 is TGTGCCAGCAGCTCCACCGGGACAGGGGGCGGTGGCTACACCTTC.

This clone was seen a handful of times. J is TRBJ2-6 and V is TRBV7-9; 10 bases match TRBD2. Germline loops: CDR1 SEHNR, CDR2 FQNEAQ (reference sequence). CDR3 size: 17 residues. V lost 1 base to trimming and J lost 2 bases; unmatched junction nucleotides: 2. The CDR3 nucleotides are TGTGCCAGCAGCTTAGACCTAGCGGGAGCTGGGGCCAACGTCCTGACTTTC. It is translated as CASSLDLAGAGANVLTF.

The V gene is TRBV5-4, the J gene TRBJ2-2, with D perhaps TRBD1 (5 bases). CDR1 is SGHNT and CDR2 is YYREEE in the germline V gene (reference sequence). The V end lost 0 bases, the J end lost 5 bases, and 14 bases lay between the germline ends. The length of the CDR3 is 16 residues. CDR3 nucleotide sequence: TGTGCCAGCAGCTTGGCGTTGTCTAGGGGAACCGGGGAGCTGTTTTTT. This translates into CASSLALSRGTGELFF.

This clone was counted only a few times. The chain employs TRBV11-2 and TRBJ2-2, with D possibly being TRBD1 (6 bases). The CDR3 consists of 15 residues. V lost 2 bases and J lost 2, with 9 bases in between. CDR1 is SGHAT and CDR2 is FQNNGV in the germline V gene. The CDR3, as DNA: TGTGCCAGCAGCTTATCGGACAGTAACACCGGGGAGCTGTTTTTT. This encodes CASSLSDSNTGELFF.

The chain links TRBV27 to TRBJ2-7; 9 bases match TRBD1. The CDR3 is 13 amino acids. V lost 8 bases and J lost 2; bases outside the gene matches: 4. CDR1 and CDR2 (germline): MNHEY, SMNVEV (reference sequence). The CDR3 region is CASADRGPYEQYF. The CDR3 nucleotides read TGTGCCAGCGCGGACAGGGGACCCTACGAGCAGTACTTC.

The genes are TRBV5-4 and TRBJ1-1; the match to TRBD1 covers 8 bases. CDR3 length equals 16 residues. V lost 2 bases to trimming and J lost 1 base; unmatched junction nucleotides: 7. Germline V CDR1 and CDR2: SGHNT, YYREEE (reference sequence). CDR3 sequence reads: CASSFTSGTGNTEAFF. Written as DNA, the CDR3 is TGTGCCAGCAGCTTTACTTCCGGGACAGGGAACACTGAAGCTTTCTTT.

The chain uses TRBV7-3 and TRBJ2-3, with a tentative D call TRBD2 (6 bases). This CDR3 region has 17 residues. CDR1 SGHTA and CDR2 FQGTGA come from the germline V gene. The germline V and J ends were trimmed by 1 base and 1 base, with 15 bases remaining between them. In DNA, the CDR3 is TGTGCCAGCAGCTTAAATGGACCAACGGGAGGCACAGATACGCAGTATTTT. As protein: CASSLNGPTGGTDTQYF.

The gene calls are TRBV6-5 and TRBJ1-5; no reliable D call. Trimming took off 0 bases at V and 5 bases at J, with 8 bases between the two ends. This CDR3 has 14 amino acids. CDR1 is MNHEY and CDR2 is SVGAGI in the germline V gene. The CDR3 bases are TGTGCCAGCAGTTACTCAGTTCAGCATCAGCCCCAGCATTTT. This gives the protein CASSYSVQHQPQHF.

This chain uses TRBV18 with TRBJ2-6; D might be TRBD1 (6 bases). Per the germline V gene, CDR1 is KGHSH and CDR2 is LQKENI. The CDR3 loop spans 15 amino acids. Trimming stripped 6 bases from V and 5 bases from J, with 14 bases between. The CDR3 reads CASSPDRSRANVLTF. The CDR3 DNA sequence: TGTGCCAGCTCCCCGGACAGATCGAGGGCCAACGTCCTGACTTTC.

CDR3 coding DNA: TGCGCCAGCAGCTTTGACGGGGTGGTTGAGACCCAGTACTTC. Translating gives CASSFDGVVETQYF. J is TRBJ2-5 and V is TRBV5-1, with D maybe TRBD2 (5 bases). The CDR3 length is 14 residues. The V end was cut by 2 bases, the J end by 5 bases, with 13 bases between. The germline gives CDR1 SGHRS, CDR2 YFSETQ.

J is TRBJ2-4 and V is TRBV18; TRBD2 matches at 13 bases. CDR3 size: 17 residues. Germline CDR1 KGHSH, CDR2 LQKENI. Trimming cost V 0 bases and J 2 bases; bases outside gene matches: 1. CDR3: CASSPPLAGGTKNIQYF. CDR3 sequence (DNA): TGTGCCAGCTCACCACCACTAGCGGGAGGGACCAAAAACATTCAGTACTTC.

This clone came up once. The gene calls are TRBV11-2 and TRBJ1-2; 10 nucleotides agree with TRBD1. Germline values: CDR1 SGHAT, CDR2 FQNNGV. Trimming at V came to 5 bases and at J to 7 bases, leaving 7 bases not matched to a gene. The CDR3 is 14 residues long. This CDR3 reads CASSLGTGVLGYTF. CDR3 bases: TGTGCCAGCAGCCTCGGGACAGGGGTTCTTGGCTACACCTTC.

The chain has TRBV5-4 and TRBJ2-1; a weak D match, TRBD2 (6 bases). Germline V gives CDR1 SGHNT, CDR2 YYREEE (reference sequence). The CDR3 loop spans 13 amino acids. V was clipped by 0 bases and J by 10 bases, with 11 bases between them. The CDR3 nucleotides are TGTGCCAGCAGCTTGGTATCGGCGGGAGAGCAGTTCTTC. Amino acids: CASSLVSAGEQFF.

The chain is built from TRBV5-8 and TRBJ2-2; D ambiguous. V was pared by 3 bases and J by 9 bases, with 18 bases between. Looked up from germline, CDR1 is SGHTS and CDR2 is YDEGEE. This CDR3 region has 15 residues. The CDR3 protein is CASSSGFPGSRELFF. In DNA, the CDR3 is TGTGCCAGCAGCTCTGGGTTCCCAGGATCCCGGGAGCTGTTTTTT.

The gene calls are TRBV5-4 and TRBJ2-1; the match to TRBD1 covers 9 bases. This CDR3 is 16 amino acids long. Germline CDR1 SGHNT, CDR2 YYREEE (reference sequence). Unmatched junction bases numbered 10, after V lost 4 bases and J lost 5 bases. The CDR3 coding sequence is TGTGCCAGCAGCCCTCGGACAGGGGAGGGAGACAATGAGCAGTTCTTC. This sequence encodes CASSPRTGEGDNEQFF. The full variable domain, its missing parts supplied by reference TRBV5-4 and TRBJ2-1, is ETGVTQSPTHLIKTRGQQVTLRCSSQSGHNTVSWYQQALGQGPQFIFQYYREEENGRGNFPPRFSGLQFPNYSSELNVNALELDDSALYLCASSPRTGEGDNEQFFGPGTRLTVL.

J is TRBJ1-5 and V is TRBV5-1; no firm D call. Trimming shortened V by 0 bases and J by 7 bases, and 8 bases separated the two germline ends. The CDR3 contains 13 residues. The germline CDR1 and CDR2 sequences are SGHRS and YFSETQ. The DNA of the CDR3 is TGCGCCAGCAGCTTGGGTGTAGCACAGCCCCAGCATTTT. Residues: CASSLGVAQPQHF.

This clone was recorded only once. This chain connects TRBV29-1 to TRBJ1-5; no reliable D call. Germline V CDR1 and CDR2: SQVTM, ANQGSEA. The CDR3 runs to 13 residues. V was cut by 6 bases and J by 5 bases, with 14 bases left in between. As DNA, the CDR3 is TGCAGCGTGTCGGAAGGCCGGGATCAGCCCCAGCATTTT. Translation: CSVSEGRDQPQHF. Full variable domain (remainder filled in from reference TRBV29-1 and TRBJ1-5): SAVISQKPSRDICQRGTSLTIQCQVDSQVTMMFWYRQQPGQSLTLIATANQGSEATYESGFVIDKFPISRPNLTFSTLTVSNMSPEDSSIYLCSVSEGRDQPQHFGDGTRLSIL.

CDR3 protein: CATSRSTDTQYF. The DNA of the CDR3 is TGTGCCACCAGCAGGAGCACAGATACGCAGTATTTT. V gene TRBV15 combines with J gene TRBJ2-3; D is unresolved. This CDR3 is built from 12 residues. Germline V gene data show CDR1 as LNHNV and CDR2 as YYDKDF (reference sequence). Trimming took 3 bases from V and 0 from J, leaving 1 base between them. Full variable domain (missing parts from reference TRBV15 and TRBJ2-3): DAMVIQNPRYQVTQFGKPVTLSCSQTLNHNVMYWYQQKSSQAPKLLFHYYDKDFNNEADTPDNFQSRRPNTSFCFLDIRSPGLGDTAMYLCATSRSTDTQYFGPGTRLTVL.

The rearrangement joins TRBV6-1 to TRBJ1-1; D not resolved. Trimming left V 6 bases short and J 4 bases short, with 12 bases between. The CDR3 sequence is 13 residues long. Germline V gives CDR1 MNHNS, CDR2 SASEGT. The CDR3 nucleotides read TGTGCCAGCAGCCCAAGTTCGAGCACTGAAGCTTTCTTT. It specifies CASSPSSSTEAFF.

The CDR3 is CASRPVGPLNTEAFF. Written as DNA, the CDR3 is TGTGCCAGCAGACCTGTGGGGCCTTTGAACACTGAAGCTTTCTTT. The rearrangement uses TRBV27 and TRBJ1-1; D possibly corresponds to TRBD1 (5 bases). The CDR3 spans 15 residues. V was trimmed by 6 bases and J by 0 bases, leaving 14 bases between them. Looked up from germline, CDR1 is MNHEY and CDR2 is SMNVEV (reference sequence).

The gene calls are TRBV7-8 and TRBJ2-1; TRBD1 matches at 8 bases. Per germline, CDR1 SGHVS and CDR2 FQNEAQ. The J segment lost 6 bases and the V segment lost 5 bases, leaving 9 bases of the junction unmatched. The CDR3 contains 15 residues. CDR3 protein: CASSSSDRESNEQFF. The CDR3, as DNA: TGTGCCAGCAGCAGCTCGGACAGGGAGAGCAATGAGCAGTTCTTC.

The chain joins TRBV6-5 to TRBJ1-1; D might be TRBD1 (5 bases). Trimming shortened V by 8 bases and J by 1 base, and 14 bases separated the two germline ends. Germline V CDR1 and CDR2: MNHEY, SVGAGI. This CDR3 has 14 amino acids. The CDR3 DNA follows: TGTGCCAGCTGGATAAGACAGACGAACACTGAAGCTTTCTTT. It is translated as CASWIRQTNTEAFF.

This chain uses TRBV2 with TRBJ1-2, with D maybe TRBD1 (5 bases). Germline V CDR1 and CDR2: SNHLY, FYNNEI. Trimming pared 3 bases from V and 2 bases from J, leaving 7 bases between. This CDR3 spans 13 amino acids. The chain's CDR3 is CASSEGQNYGYTF. The CDR3, as DNA: TGTGCCAGCAGTGAGGGGCAGAACTATGGCTACACCTTC.